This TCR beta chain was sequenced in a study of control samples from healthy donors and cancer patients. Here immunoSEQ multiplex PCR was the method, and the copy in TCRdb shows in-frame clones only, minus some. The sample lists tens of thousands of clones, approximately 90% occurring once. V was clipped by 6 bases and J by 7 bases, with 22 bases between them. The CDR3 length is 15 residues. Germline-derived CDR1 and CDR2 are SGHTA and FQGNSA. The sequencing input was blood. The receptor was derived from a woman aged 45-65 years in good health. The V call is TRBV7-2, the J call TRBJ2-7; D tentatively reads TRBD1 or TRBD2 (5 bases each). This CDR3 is CASRPGPGPVGEQYF. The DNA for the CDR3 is TGTGCCAGCAGGCCGGGACCAGGGCCCGTTGGGGAGCAGTACTTC.